A selection of T cell receptor beta chains follows, all from one sample in a study of blood T cell repertoires in COVID-19. The repertoire was sequenced with immunoSEQ multiplex PCR; TCRdb's copy has only in-frame clones and lacks some. The table has approximately 72,000 clones, roughly 85% seen once. Material for sequencing was peripheral blood. These TCRs come from a woman older than 75 with active or convalescent COVID-19. The CDR3 runs from the conserved cysteine through the conserved F or W. The D gene is left open where the match is weak. Clone size is not always given. Where it is, it says once, few, many or a class for expanded clones.

DNA	CDR3	size	V	D	J
TGCGCCAGCAGTGAGGGGGAGGGGTCGACAGATACGCAGTATTTT	CASSEGEGSTDTQYF	-	TRBV10-2	TRBD2	TRBJ2-3
TGTGCCAGCAGAGAAACGACACGACGCGCAACTAATGAAAAACTGTTTTTT	CASRETTRRATNEKLFF	-	TRBV6-1	-	TRBJ1-4
TGTGCCAGCAGTCAGGGGAATTCACCCCTCCACTTT	CASSQGNSPLHF	-	TRBV5-6	-	TRBJ1-6
TGTGCCAGCAGCACGGAACGGACAAGGGGCCTCACAGATACGCAGTATTTT	CASSTERTRGLTDTQYF	-	TRBV7-2	-	TRBJ2-3
TGCGCCAGCAGCTTGGCCACCCCTAGCGGGGGGATACTTTACGAGCAGTACTTC	CASSLATPSGGILYEQYF	few	TRBV5-1	TRBD2	TRBJ2-7
TGCAGTGCTAGCATAGACTACGAGCAGTACTTC	CSASIDYEQYF	-	TRBV20-1	-	TRBJ2-7
TGTGCCAGCAGCTCAGAGAAAAAGGGGACAGGCCCGAACCGTGGGACTGAAGCTTTCTTT	CASSSEKKGTGPNRGTEAFF	-	TRBV11-2	TRBD1	TRBJ1-1
TGTGCCAGCAGTAACACCCAGGGAACGGGGGCTGAAGCTTTCTTT	CASSNTQGTGAEAFF	-	TRBV6-5	-	TRBJ1-1
TGTGCCAGCAGCTTATCGAGCTCGCAGGGCGGCGGCTACACCTTC	CASSLSSSQGGGYTF	-	TRBV7-8	-	TRBJ1-2
TGCGCCAGCAGCTTGGGAGACTCACGGGGTGAGCAGTTCTTC	CASSLGDSRGEQFF	-	TRBV5-1	-	TRBJ2-1
TGCAGTGCTAGTTTCACAGACACTGAAGCTTTCTTT	CSASFTDTEAFF	-	TRBV20-1	-	TRBJ1-1
TGTGCCAGCAGCGCTCTACGGTCTAACTACACCTTC	CASSALRSNYTF	once	TRBV6-2/TRBV6-3	-	TRBJ1-2
TGTGCCAGCAGCCAACGACCTACGAGCGAGGTTAGCAATCAGCCCCAGCATTTT	CASSQRPTSEVSNQPQHF	-	TRBV3-1/TRBV3-2	-	TRBJ1-5
TGTGCCAGCAGTGAGGAACAGGGTCCCAATCAGCCCCAGCATTTT	CASSEEQGPNQPQHF	-	TRBV2	-	TRBJ1-5
TGTGCCAGCACCGGGACAGGGATTGGCGAGCAGTACTTC	CASTGTGIGEQYF	-	TRBV2	TRBD1	TRBJ2-7
TGCGCCAGCAAACTCTCTTTGGGGGGGCGGGATGCGCAGTATTTT	CASKLSLGGRDAQYF	once	TRBV5-1	-	TRBJ2-3
TGTGCCAGCAGCTCACGGACAGGGAATGAAAAACTGTTTTTT	CASSSRTGNEKLFF	-	TRBV5-4	TRBD1	TRBJ1-4
TGTGCCAGCAGCGTAGACTCCGACACCGGGGAGCTGTTTTTT	CASSVDSDTGELFF	-	TRBV9	-	TRBJ2-2
TGTGCCAGCAGCCGCCGGGAGGAACCTTTAGTTTTCATCGGCTACACCTTC	CASSRREEPLVFIGYTF	few	TRBV5-4	-	TRBJ1-2
TGTGCCAGCAGCGTACATAGGGACAGGGGGACCGGGGAGCTGTTTTTT	CASSVHRDRGTGELFF	-	TRBV9	TRBD1	TRBJ2-2
TGCGCCAGCAGCTTTTCCGGGACAGGGTCCGACATTCAGTACTTC	CASSFSGTGSDIQYF	-	TRBV5-1	TRBD1	TRBJ2-4
TGTGCTTTAACACGGCGGATGGGGGACAGGGTAAACGAGCAGTACTTC	CALTRRMGDRVNEQYF	-	TRBV30	TRBD1	TRBJ2-7
TGCGCCAGCAGCTTGGTTGTATTTGGCACCGGGACAGGGGGCCCCGGGGAGCTGTTTTTT	CASSLVVFGTGTGGPGELFF	medium-sized	TRBV5-1	TRBD1	TRBJ2-2
TGTGCCAGCAGCTCCCGAGGACAGGCTTACGAGCAGTACTTC	CASSSRGQAYEQYF	-	TRBV11-1	TRBD1	TRBJ2-7
TGTGCCAGCAGTTACATAGAGGCTCGAGGGAACACTGAAGCTTTCTTT	CASSYIEARGNTEAFF	once	TRBV6-2/TRBV6-3	-	TRBJ1-1
TGTGCCAGCAGCTTTACGGCGGTGGCCGATGGCTACACCTTC	CASSFTAVADGYTF	-	TRBV27	-	TRBJ1-2
TGCGCCAGCAGCCAAGAGGTCAGGGGTAACATTCAGTACTTC	CASSQEVRGNIQYF	once	TRBV4-1	-	TRBJ2-4
TGTGCCAGCAACACAGACAGGGGCCTGTCCATGAACACTGAAGCTTTCTTT	CASNTDRGLSMNTEAFF	-	TRBV2	TRBD1	TRBJ1-1
TGCGCCAGCCTTCGGAGTTTCGATCAGCCCCAGCATTTT	CASLRSFDQPQHF	once	TRBV10-2	-	TRBJ1-5
TGTGCCAGCAGCTTAGCGCAACAGGGGGTGGGCACTGAAGCTTTCTTT	CASSLAQQGVGTEAFF	few	TRBV7-6	TRBD1	TRBJ1-1
TGTGCCAGCAGCTCGTCCTATTCCACCTACGAGCAGTACTTC	CASSSSYSTYEQYF	-	TRBV7-2	-	TRBJ2-7
TGTGCCAGCAGCTTATCTCTTACGGGGTACAATGAGCAGTTCTTC	CASSLSLTGYNEQFF	-	TRBV7-3	-	TRBJ2-1
TGTGCCAGCAGTCCCCGGACAGGGGCCTACAATGAGCAGTTCTTC	CASSPRTGAYNEQFF	-	TRBV2	TRBD1	TRBJ2-1
TGTGCCAGCAGCTTAATCAAACCGGGACAAGAAGAGACCCAGTACTTC	CASSLIKPGQEETQYF	-	TRBV7-2	-	TRBJ2-5
TGTGCCAGCAGCTTACGGCCAGGGATAAATTCACCCCTCCACTTT	CASSLRPGINSPLHF	-	TRBV11-2	-	TRBJ1-6
TGTGCCAGCAGCCAAGATCTTAACCGGGGTGATACGCAGTATTTT	CASSQDLNRGDTQYF	-	TRBV14	-	TRBJ2-3
TGTGCCACCAGATATTCGCTGACAGGGATCGATCAGCCCCAGCATTTT	CATRYSLTGIDQPQHF	few	TRBV15	TRBD1	TRBJ1-5
TGTGCCAGCAGCCTCAGACTAGCGGGGAGAGTGTCCGGGGAGCTGTTTTTT	CASSLRLAGRVSGELFF	-	TRBV7-2	TRBD2	TRBJ2-2
TGTGCCAGCAGCCCCCTGAACACCGGGGAGCTGTTTTTT	CASSPLNTGELFF	-	TRBV7-2	-	TRBJ2-2
TGTGCCATCAGTGACTCTAGCGGGGGGCGGTCCATCTCCTACAATGAGCAGTTCTTC	CAISDSSGGRSISYNEQFF	-	TRBV10-3	TRBD2	TRBJ2-1